This TCR beta chain stems from a study of T-cell memory formation after mild COVID-19. About the study: TCR clusters largely stayed donor specific. Study-wide results and caveats: Contracting CD4+ clones lay largely in CM and EM, with CD8+ ones residing in EMRA. Later expanders leaned CD4+, whereas day 15 to 85 contracting clones were balanced CD4/CD8. Detection of some responders pre-infection suggested pre-existing cross-reactive memory T cells participated.

CDR3 size: 16 residues. V was shortened by 3 bases and J by 0 bases, with 12 bases between the two germline ends. Germline lookup yields CDR1 SGDLS and CDR2 YYNGEE. Via MiXCR, TCRdb re-called the 5' RACE reads, giving one row per CDR3 protein. The sample yields 350,000 to 500,000 distinct CDR3 sequences, about 20% seen once. As regards this clonotype: What it recognizes is unknown.

The sequenced sample was PBMCs or a T cell subset sorted from them (not recorded which). J is TRBJ2-2 and V is TRBV9; TRBD2 is a possible D gene (6 bases). This receptor was obtained from a man younger than 30 who had mild COVID-19 (a few samples of this study predate the infection). Cell type and time point are not known. The CDR3 here is CASSDGGLSNTGELFF. The CDR3 coding sequence is TGTGCCAGCAGCGACGGAGGGTTGTCGAACACCGGGGAGCTGTTTTTT.